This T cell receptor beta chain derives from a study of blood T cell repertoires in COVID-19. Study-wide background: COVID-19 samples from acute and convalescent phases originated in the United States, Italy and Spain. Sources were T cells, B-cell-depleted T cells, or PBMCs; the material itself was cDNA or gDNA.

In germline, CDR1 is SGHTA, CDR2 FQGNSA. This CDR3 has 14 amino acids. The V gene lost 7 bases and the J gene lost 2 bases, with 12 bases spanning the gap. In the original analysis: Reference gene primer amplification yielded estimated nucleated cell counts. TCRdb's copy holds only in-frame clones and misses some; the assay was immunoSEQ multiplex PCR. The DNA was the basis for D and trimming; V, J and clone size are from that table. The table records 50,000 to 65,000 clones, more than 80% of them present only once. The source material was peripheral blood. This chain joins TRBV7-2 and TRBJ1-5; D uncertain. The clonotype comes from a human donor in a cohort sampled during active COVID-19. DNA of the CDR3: TGTGCCAGCAACCCCACGGGAGGCAATCAGCCCCAGCATTTT. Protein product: CASNPTGGNQPQHF. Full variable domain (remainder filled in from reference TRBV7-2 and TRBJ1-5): GAGVSQSPSNKVTEKGKDVELRCDPISGHTALYWYRQSLGQGLEFLIYFQGNSAPDKSGLPSDRFSAERTGGSVSTLTIQRTQQEDSAVYLCASNPTGGNQPQHFGDGTRLSIL.